The 16 T cell receptor beta chains listed next were all sequenced from one sample in a study of T cells after yellow fever vaccination. TCRdb ran MiXCR on the 5' RACE reads and lists one entry per CDR3 protein. The data contain about 25,000 distinct CDR3 sequences, 3.4% of them singletons. The sample in question was PBMCs, either bulk or a sorted T-cell subset (CD4+, CD8+, memory, or dextramer-sorted; not recorded which), obtained roughly seven weeks after the first yellow fever vaccination. The receptors here all came from a man between 18 and 29 years old who received the YFV17D yellow fever vaccine.

This clonotype was recorded at least ten times. The chain combines TRBV28 with TRBJ2-3; no reliable D call. The CDR3 runs to 16 residues. The germline V and J ends were trimmed by 4 bases and 0 bases, with 14 bases remaining between them. The germline V gene has CDR1 MDHEN and CDR2 SYDVKM. The CDR3 DNA sequence: TGTGCCAGCAGTTCCCCCGGCGAGACTAGCACAGATACGCAGTATTTT. This codes for CASSSPGETSTDTQYF.

In this sample, this clonotype turned up many times. The rearrangement uses TRBV20-1 and TRBJ2-3; 8 bases are shared with TRBD2. CDR1 and CDR2 (germline): DFQATT, SNEGSKA (reference sequence). The length of the CDR3 is 12 residues. This CDR3 reads CSPGGGADTQYF. The CDR3 DNA reads TGCAGCCCCGGGGGGGGCGCAGATACGCAGTATTTT.

By proportion, this clonotype is medium-sized. The rearrangement joins TRBV12-3 or TRBV12-4 to TRBJ2-7; TRBD1 might be the D (6 bases). V gave up 6 bases and J gave up 6 bases, with 12 bases separating them. This CDR3 is 12 amino acids long. The CDR3 sequence: CASSLHRAEQYF. As DNA, the CDR3 is TGTGCCAGCAGCTTACACAGGGCCGAGCAGTACTTC.

This clonotype was picked up many times. The gene calls are TRBV6-2 or TRBV6-3 and TRBJ2-4, with a weak D call TRBD2 (6 bases). The CDR3 contains 16 residues. Trimming left V 6 bases short and J 5 bases short, with 20 bases between. Germline V gives CDR1 MNHEY, CDR2 SVGEGT. CDR3 nucleotides: TGTGCCAGCAGGACCGGACTAAGCCCTCCCCAAAACATTCAGTACTTC. Its protein product is CASRTGLSPPQNIQYF.

This clonotype was picked up many times. This chain uses TRBV12-3 or TRBV12-4 with TRBJ1-5; 8 bases map to TRBD1. The V gene end was trimmed by 8 bases and the J gene end by 6 bases; junction bases not matched to a gene: 6. The CDR3 totals 13 residues. The CDR3 DNA reads TGTGCCAGCGGGGCCAGGGGGCGTCAGCCCCAGCATTTT. The encoded protein is CASGARGRQPQHF.

This clonotype was counted ten times or more. V is TRBV25-1 and J is TRBJ2-7; TRBD1 might be the D (6 bases). Germline assignment: CDR1 MGHDK and CDR2 SYGVNS. This CDR3 is built from 13 residues. Deletions cut 3 bases from V and 0 bases from J, with 6 bases between. The CDR3 nucleotides are TGTGCCAGCAGTGAGACAGGCTCCTACGAGCAGTACGTC. It translates to CASSETGSYEQYV.

In its sample, this clonotype was seen many times. The rearrangement uses TRBV6-5 and TRBJ2-3; D tentatively reads TRBD1 or TRBD2 (6 bases each). Trimming removed 2 bases at V and 3 bases at J, with 9 bases between. In germline, CDR1 is MNHEY, CDR2 SVGAGI. CDR3 size: 14 residues. The CDR3 here is CASSYGGRTDTQYF. Here the CDR3 DNA reads TGTGCCAGCAGTTACGGGGGGCGGACAGATACGCAGTATTTT.

This clonotype was detected many times. The chain carries TRBV2 and TRBJ1-2; perhaps TRBD1 as D (5 bases). This CDR3 has 13 residues. Trimming pared 5 bases from V and 4 bases from J, leaving 11 bases between. Germline V gene sequence: CDR1 SNHLY, CDR2 FYNNEI. The CDR3 here is CASSKTDSYGYTF. The CDR3 DNA reads as TGTGCCAGCAGTAAGACAGATAGCTATGGCTACACCTTC.

There are a few counts of this clonotype. The chain employs TRBV2 and TRBJ2-3, with TRBD2 as a possible D gene (5 bases). The ends were cut back, 3 bases at V and 9 bases at J, with 7 bases in the middle. Looked up from germline, CDR1 is SNHLY and CDR2 is FYNNEI. CDR3 length equals 11 residues. This CDR3 reads CASSDEGTQYF. The CDR3 DNA reads TGTGCCAGCAGTGATGAGGGCACGCAGTATTTT.

By sample fraction, this clonotype is medium-sized (0.01 to 0.1%). J is TRBJ2-5 and V is TRBV29-1; 8 bases match TRBD2. CDR3 length: 13 residues. Germline CDR1 is SQVTM and CDR2 is ANQGSEA. With V trimmed by 8 bases and J by 5 bases, 10 bases remained unmatched. The CDR3 nucleotides are TGCAGCTCTAGCGGGTCCAACACGGAGACCCAGTACTTC. Translation gives CSSSGSNTETQYF.

This clonotype was picked up many times. The V gene is TRBV7-2, the J gene TRBJ2-5; D unclear. Trimming removed 4 bases from V and 2 bases from J, with 8 bases in between. The germline V gene has CDR1 SGHTA and CDR2 FQGNSA. The CDR3 is 13 residues long. The CDR3 nucleotides are TGTGCCAGCAGCTCAACTATACAAGAGACCCAGTACTTC. As protein: CASSSTIQETQYF.

The V call is TRBV20-1, the J call TRBJ1-1; D gene uncertain. Germline V gene lookup returns CDR1 DFQATT and CDR2 SNEGSKA (reference sequence). Trimming took off 2 bases at V and 4 bases at J, with 8 bases between the two ends. This CDR3 has 12 amino acids. CDR3 region: CSARQVSTEAFF. Written as DNA, the CDR3 is TGCAGTGCTAGACAGGTTAGCACTGAAGCTTTCTTT.

This clonotype was counted between two and nine times. A single base separates this from a much larger clone, so it may be a read error. The rearrangement joins TRBV19 to TRBJ2-1; 15 bases line up with TRBD2. Losses at the gene ends were 9 bases for V and 8 bases for J; bases not matched to a gene: 8. The germline V gene has CDR1 LNHDA and CDR2 SQIVND (reference sequence). This CDR3 has 15 amino acids. CDR3 sequence: CASQGLAGGDDEQFF. For the CDR3, the DNA is TGTGCCAGCCAGGGACTAGCGGGGGGTGATGATGAGCAGTTCTTC.

This clonotype was seen many times. V and J are TRBV7-9 and TRBJ2-5; the D gene is possibly TRBD2 (5 bases). The V gene's germline CDR1 is SEHNR and CDR2 FQNEAQ (reference sequence). The V end was cut by 5 bases, the J end by 2 bases, with 12 bases between. CDR3 length: 14 amino acids. CDR3 coding DNA: TGTGCCAGCAGCCCGAGGGCAGTTCAAGAGACCCAGTACTTC. It specifies CASSPRAVQETQYF.

This clonotype was recorded at least ten times. V usage is TRBV3-1 and J usage is TRBJ2-7, with D perhaps matching TRBD2 (5 bases). This CDR3 is built from 13 residues. V was cut by 4 bases and J by 4 bases, with 11 bases left in between. The germline V gene has CDR1 LGHDT and CDR2 YNNKEL (reference sequence). The CDR3 loop reads CASSLPTGYEQYF. As DNA, the CDR3 is TGTGCCAGCAGCCTCCCGACGGGGTACGAGCAGTACTTC.

The table lists this clonotype with a count of one. The genes are TRBV2 and TRBJ2-7, with D hard to call. CDR3 length: 12 residues. The V gene lost 6 bases and the J gene lost 4 bases, with 10 bases spanning the gap. Germline lookup yields CDR1 SNHLY and CDR2 FYNNEI. The CDR3 DNA follows: TGTGCCAGCAGCCAACAATCATACGAGCAGTACGTC. Protein: CASSQQSYEQYV.